Shown below are 12 T cell receptor beta chains from a single sample sequenced in a study of blood T cell repertoires in COVID-19. This table comes from immunoSEQ multiplex PCR, and its TCRdb copy is limited to in-frame clones, with some not included. This repertoire shows some 320,000 clones, around 84% found once; its top ten account for 1.5% to 2%. Sequenced: PBMCs or T cells enriched from blood (not recorded which). These receptors originate from a woman younger than 45 who had been exposed to COVID-19.

V is TRBV11-1 and J is TRBJ1-3; no definite D call. Germline assignment: CDR1 SGHAT and CDR2 FQDESV (reference sequence). Trimming took 5 bases from V and 4 from J, leaving 15 bases between them. This CDR3 region has 15 residues. DNA for the CDR3: TGTGCCAGCAGCCTTACCGGGTTCGCGGGAAACACCATATATTTT. This translates into CASSLTGFAGNTIYF.

The chain combines TRBV28 with TRBJ1-1; tentatively, D is TRBD1 (6 bases). The V gene's germline CDR1 is MDHEN and CDR2 SYDVKM. CDR3 size: 12 residues. V dropped 6 bases and J dropped 7 bases, with 12 bases sitting between them. CDR3 in DNA: TGTGCCAGCAGACCCCAGACAGGTGAAGCTTTCTTT. Translation: CASRPQTGEAFF.

The chain is built from TRBV20-1 and TRBJ2-5; the D is unclear. Germline CDR1 is DFQATT and CDR2 is SNEGSKA (reference sequence). The CDR3 is 11 residues long. Trimming left V 7 bases short and J 7 bases short, with 13 bases between. The chain's CDR3 is CSGPTKSTQYF. The CDR3 nucleotides read TGCAGTGGCCCCACTAAGTCGACCCAGTACTTC.

This chain links TRBV9 with TRBJ1-1, with TRBD1 matching over 7 bases. The junction had 11 bases not matched to a gene; V was cut back by 2 bases and J by 7 bases. The CDR3 length is 15 residues. The germline V gene has CDR1 SGDLS and CDR2 YYNGEE. CDR3 loop: CASSVGTAQSSEAFF. The CDR3 coding sequence is TGTGCCAGCAGCGTCGGGACAGCCCAGAGTAGTGAAGCTTTCTTT.

CDR3 protein: CAWRRGSLTDTQYF. CDR3 DNA sequence: TGTGCCTGGAGAAGGGGCTCCCTCACAGATACGCAGTATTTT. The chain joins TRBV30 to TRBJ2-3, with D possibly TRBD1 on 5 matching bases. Trimming removed 3 bases at V and 2 bases at J, with 12 bases between. Germline V gene lookup returns CDR1 GTSNPN and CDR2 SVGIG (reference sequence). This CDR3 is 14 amino acids long.

The chain recombines TRBV7-2 with TRBJ1-3; D not certain. The CDR3 has 15 residues. Per germline, CDR1 SGHTA and CDR2 FQGNSA. V lost 3 bases and J 5 bases, leaving 14 bases between the germline ends. In nucleotides, the CDR3 is TGTGCCAGCAGCTTCGACCGGGAGGGAAGAAACACCATATATTTT. This codes for CASSFDREGRNTIYF.

The chain carries TRBV30 and TRBJ1-2; 12 nucleotides match TRBD1. With 2 bases clipped from V and 6 bases from J, the junction kept 7 bases outside the gene matches. CDR1 and CDR2 from the germline V gene are GTSNPN and SVGIG (reference sequence). The CDR3 is made up of 15 amino acids. The CDR3: CAWSQAGQGANGYTF. The CDR3 nucleotides are TGTGCCTGGAGTCAGGCGGGACAGGGGGCAAATGGCTACACCTTC. Complete variable domain (other parts from reference TRBV30 and TRBJ1-2): SQTIHQWPATLVQPVGSPLSLECTVEGTSNPNLYWYRQAAGRGLQLLFYSVGIGQISSEVPQNLSASRPQDRQFILSSKKLLLSDSGFYLCAWSQAGQGANGYTFGSGTRLTVV.

The gene calls are TRBV6-5 and TRBJ1-1, with unresolved D. Between the trimmed V and J ends, which lost 6 bases and 8 bases, there was a span of 16 bases. The length of the CDR3 is 13 residues. The V gene's germline CDR1 is MNHEY and CDR2 SVGAGI. For the CDR3, the DNA is TGTGCCAGCAGATTATCGGCGGCAGCCGAAGCTTTCTTT. It encodes CASRLSAAAEAFF.

This clone was counted a few times. This chain links TRBV19 with TRBJ1-1; the D is unclear. Germline CDR1 reads LNHDA; CDR2 reads SQIVND (reference sequence). The CDR3 runs to 14 residues. The V end was cut by 5 bases, the J end by 1 base, with 11 bases between. This CDR3 is CASSPRGKNTEAFF. The DNA of the CDR3 is TGTGCCAGTAGTCCAAGAGGCAAGAACACTGAAGCTTTCTTT.

The V call is TRBV19, the J call TRBJ1-2, with 7 bases identical to TRBD1. The CDR3 is made up of 18 amino acids. Germline trimming cut 9 bases from V and 4 bases from J; bases unmatched to any gene: 23. Looked up from germline, CDR1 is LNHDA and CDR2 is SQIVND (reference sequence). CDR3 protein: CASLIPRDSPNQGYGYTF. CDR3 sequence (DNA): TGTGCCAGCCTGATTCCCCGGGACAGCCCCAACCAAGGCTATGGCTACACCTTC.

The chain carries TRBV7-2 and TRBJ2-7; 8 nucleotides line up with TRBD2. The CDR3 runs 15 residues. The germline CDR1 and CDR2 sequences are SGHTA and FQGNSA. Trimming cost V 4 bases and J 6 bases; bases outside gene matches: 11. The CDR3 loop reads CASSSRLATAPEQYF. The CDR3 DNA reads as TGTGCCAGCAGCTCGCGACTAGCGACAGCTCCCGAGCAGTACTTC.

This rearrangement joins TRBV6-1 to TRBJ1-6; tentative D call: TRBD1 (5 bases). The CDR3 is 16 residues long. Germline assignment: CDR1 MNHNS and CDR2 SASEGT. V lost 3 bases to trimming and J lost 8 bases, with 17 bases between them. The CDR3 coding sequence is TGTGCCAGCAGTGATGACGTGGGGCGGGGGTATTCACCCCTCCACTTT. Translated, it gives CASSDDVGRGYSPLHF.